The TCR beta chain under discussion was sequenced for a study of blood T cell repertoires in COVID-19. As for the study in general: Material from acute and convalescent COVID-19 was sourced from the United States, Italy and Spain.

Germline V CDR1 and CDR2: MDHEN, SYDVKM. V was clipped by 4 bases and J by 3 bases, with 10 bases between them. The CDR3 loop spans 14 amino acids. TCRdb's copy holds only in-frame clones and misses some; the assay was immunoSEQ multiplex PCR. The repertoire includes some 150,000 clones, 70% to 80% of them detected once, and less than 5% sits in the top ten. This rearrangement joins TRBV28 to TRBJ2-1; perhaps TRBD2 as D (6 bases). The sequencing input was peripheral blood. The TCR originated in a woman in her sixties or seventies with COVID-19, enrolled during active disease. The CDR3 DNA is TGTGCCAGCAGTTCCAGCGGGCTCTACAATGAGCAGTTCTTC. Amino acid sequence: CASSSSGLYNEQFF. Based on the CDR3 plus reference TRBV28 and TRBJ2-1, the full variable domain is DVKVTQSSRYLVKRTGEKVFLECVQDMDHENMFWYRQDPGLGLRLIYFSYDVKMKEKGDIPEGYSVSREKKERFSLILESASTNQTSMYLCASSSSGLYNEQFFGPGTRLTVL.